Listed below are T cell receptor beta chains from one sample, sequenced in a study of cytomegalovirus exposure and HLA in healthy donors. TCRdb's copy holds only in-frame clones and misses some; the assay was immunoSEQ multiplex PCR. This sample lists 150,000 to 200,000 clones; its ten largest clones have 5.5% to 7.5%. The sequenced sample was PBMCs. These receptors were obtained from a man younger than 45 in good health and CMV-seronegative. Each CDR3 is given with its conserved first and last residue. A D gene is named only where the DNA matches it firmly.

d_call: TRBD1
j_call: TRBJ1-2
v_call: TRBV5-1
cdr3_nt: TGCGCCAGCAGCCTAGTATTAACGGGACAGCCCGGGGATGGCTACACCTTC
cdr3_aa: CASSLVLTGQPGDGYTF

d_call: .
j_call: TRBJ1-1
v_call: TRBV10-2
cdr3_nt: TGCGCCAGCAGTGAGTCGGGTCTTACCGGGGGAAAAATTGAAGCTTTCTTT
cdr3_aa: CASSESGLTGGKIEAFF

d_call: .
j_call: TRBJ2-7
v_call: TRBV5-1
cdr3_nt: TGCGCCAGCAGCTTGGCCTGGGGGGAGCGGTACGAGCAGTACTTC
cdr3_aa: CASSLAWGERYEQYF

d_call: TRBD1
j_call: TRBJ1-5
v_call: TRBV19
cdr3_nt: TGTGCCAGTAATCGGAGAATCTCCGGGACAGGGATTCGGGCAGGTCAGCCCCAGCATTTT
cdr3_aa: CASNRRISGTGIRAGQPQHF

d_call: TRBD2
j_call: TRBJ2-1
v_call: TRBV5-3
cdr3_nt: TGTGCCAGAACCAAAGCAGGACTAGCGGACGGTAATGAGCAGTTCTTC
cdr3_aa: CARTKAGLADGNEQFF

d_call: TRBD1
j_call: TRBJ1-1
v_call: TRBV5-8
cdr3_nt: TGTGCCAGCAGCTTGGCCGGGACAGGGGTGAACACTGAAGCTTTCTTT
cdr3_aa: CASSLAGTGVNTEAFF

d_call: TRBD1
j_call: TRBJ1-3
v_call: TRBV9
cdr3_nt: TGTGCCAGCAGCCCAACAGGGGTGTCTGGAAACACCATATATTTT
cdr3_aa: CASSPTGVSGNTIYF

d_call: .
j_call: TRBJ1-3
v_call: TRBV6-5
cdr3_nt: TGTGCCAGCAGTTTTAACAGGAAGACTGGAAACACCATATATTTT
cdr3_aa: CASSFNRKTGNTIYF

d_call: TRBD1
j_call: TRBJ1-3
v_call: TRBV27
cdr3_nt: TGTGCCAGCAGTTTAAGGATCCGGGACAGGGGAATTTTTTACTCTGGAAACACCATATATTTT
cdr3_aa: CASSLRIRDRGIFYSGNTIYF

d_call: .
j_call: TRBJ1-6
v_call: TRBV5-1
cdr3_nt: TGCGCCAGCAGCTTGGCAGGGGCGGAACGATCACCCCTCCACTTT
cdr3_aa: CASSLAGAERSPLHF

d_call: TRBD1
j_call: TRBJ1-4
v_call: TRBV2
cdr3_nt: TGTGCCAGCAGTGAAGTTGGGACAGGGGGAACAACTAATGAAAAACTGTTTTTT
cdr3_aa: CASSEVGTGGTTNEKLFF

d_call: .
j_call: TRBJ1-5
v_call: TRBV19
cdr3_nt: TGTGCCAGTAGTATTTCAAAGACAAGTCGCTCCGAAGGGCCCCAGCATTTT
cdr3_aa: CASSISKTSRSEGPQHF

d_call: .
j_call: TRBJ1-2
v_call: TRBV18
cdr3_nt: TGTGCCAGCTCACCACCGTTGGAGGTCTATGGCTACACCTTC
cdr3_aa: CASSPPLEVYGYTF

d_call: TRBD1
j_call: TRBJ1-5
v_call: TRBV2
cdr3_nt: TGTGCCAGCAGTGAAGGAAACAGGGGGTCCAATCAGCCCCAGCATTTT
cdr3_aa: CASSEGNRGSNQPQHF

d_call: .
j_call: TRBJ1-1
v_call: TRBV7-8
cdr3_nt: TGTGCCAGCAGCTTAGACAGGGAGACTGAAGCTTTCTTT
cdr3_aa: CASSLDRETEAFF

d_call: .
j_call: TRBJ2-7
v_call: TRBV6-1
cdr3_nt: TGTGCCAGCAGGACTCAGACAGATTCCTACGAGCAGTACTTC
cdr3_aa: CASRTQTDSYEQYF

d_call: .
j_call: TRBJ2-3
v_call: TRBV6-6
cdr3_nt: TGTGCCAGCAGTTACTCTTCGGATACGCAGTATTTT
cdr3_aa: CASSYSSDTQYF

d_call: TRBD1
j_call: TRBJ2-7
v_call: TRBV4-1
cdr3_nt: TGCGCCAGCAGCCAATTGGAGGGCAGGGGGCTTTGGGAGCAGTACTTC
cdr3_aa: CASSQLEGRGLWEQYF

d_call: .
j_call: TRBJ1-1
v_call: TRBV6-1
cdr3_nt: TGTGCCAGCAGTGAAGGGAGGGGCGGGTACACTGAAGCTTTCTTT
cdr3_aa: CASSEGRGGYTEAFF

d_call: TRBD1
j_call: TRBJ1-3
v_call: TRBV10-3
cdr3_nt: TGTGCCATCAGTGATCAGACAGGGACGGCGACTGGAAACACCATATATTTT
cdr3_aa: CAISDQTGTATGNTIYF

d_call: TRBD1
j_call: TRBJ2-3
v_call: TRBV7-8
cdr3_nt: TGTGCCAGCAGCCGACAAGGGGGCCAGACAGATACGCAGTATTTT
cdr3_aa: CASSRQGGQTDTQYF

d_call: TRBD1
j_call: TRBJ1-2
v_call: TRBV7-9
cdr3_nt: TGTGCCAGCAGAACCGGGACAGAGGATGTCGACACCTTC
cdr3_aa: CASRTGTEDVDTF

d_call: TRBD1
j_call: TRBJ1-2
v_call: TRBV11-3
cdr3_nt: TGTGCCAGCAGCTCCGATCCAGGGGGCGGCCCCTATGGCTACACCTTC
cdr3_aa: CASSSDPGGGPYGYTF

d_call: .
j_call: TRBJ2-5
v_call: TRBV7-2
cdr3_nt: TGTGCCAGCAGCTTAGGGGGCACAGGGCAAGAGACCCAGTACTTC
cdr3_aa: CASSLGGTGQETQYF

d_call: TRBD1
j_call: TRBJ1-6
v_call: TRBV27
cdr3_nt: TGTGCCAGCAGTTTATCGAAGGGGGCCAATTCACCCCTCCACTTT
cdr3_aa: CASSLSKGANSPLHF

d_call: .
j_call: TRBJ2-7
v_call: TRBV7-6
cdr3_nt: TGTGCCAGCAGCCTATCCCCCGGGAACGAGCAGTACTTC
cdr3_aa: CASSLSPGNEQYF

d_call: .
j_call: TRBJ1-1
v_call: TRBV23-1
cdr3_nt: TGCGCCAGCAGTTCACACATGAACACTGAAGCTTTCTTT
cdr3_aa: CASSSHMNTEAFF

d_call: TRBD1
j_call: TRBJ1-2
v_call: TRBV2
cdr3_nt: TGTGCCAGCAGTGAAGGCGGGACAGTGAACCTCTATGGCTACACCTTC
cdr3_aa: CASSEGGTVNLYGYTF

d_call: TRBD1
j_call: TRBJ1-1
v_call: TRBV6-5
cdr3_nt: TGTGCCAGCAGAGACTTGGGACAGGGCCCTGAAGCTTTCTTT
cdr3_aa: CASRDLGQGPEAFF

d_call: TRBD2
j_call: TRBJ2-2
v_call: TRBV7-9
cdr3_nt: TGTGCCAGCAGCTTAGAGTTTGGTGGGCTAGCGGCGAACACCGGGGAGCTGTTTTTT
cdr3_aa: CASSLEFGGLAANTGELFF

d_call: .
j_call: TRBJ1-2
v_call: TRBV27
cdr3_nt: TGTGCCAGCAGTCCCCTATCGGGTTACTATGGCTACACCTTC
cdr3_aa: CASSPLSGYYGYTF

d_call: TRBD1
j_call: TRBJ1-3
v_call: TRBV6-5
cdr3_nt: TGTGCCAGCAGCCAGGGACAGGGTTTCGGAAACACCATATATTTT
cdr3_aa: CASSQGQGFGNTIYF

d_call: .
j_call: TRBJ2-3
v_call: TRBV28
cdr3_nt: TGTGCCAGCACTACTCCACTGCTGCGCACAGATACGCAGTATTTT
cdr3_aa: CASTTPLLRTDTQYF

d_call: TRBD2
j_call: TRBJ2-7
v_call: TRBV2
cdr3_nt: TGTGCCAGCAGTGAAGTAAGCGGGAGGGCGGGCGAGCAGTACTTC
cdr3_aa: CASSEVSGRAGEQYF